Following are 32 T cell receptor beta chains from one sample sequenced in a study of shared clonotypes between healthy human individuals. Generated by immunoSEQ multiplex PCR, the TCRdb table keeps only in-frame clones and is missing some. The sample shows roughly 600,000 clones, 95% to 98% of them seen only once. Naivety among CD8 cells was defined by CD45RO negativity and positive CCR7 selection, thereby excluding terminally differentiated effector memory CD45RA+ cells. Sequencing was done on a sample of naive CD8+ T cells sorted from blood. All receptors derive from a man between 25 and 39 years old in good health.

This clone was recorded only once. V and J are TRBV10-3 and TRBJ1-2; no clear D. V lost 6 bases and J lost 2, with 10 bases in between. Germline loops: CDR1 ENHRY, CDR2 SYGVKD. The CDR3 has 13 residues. CDR3 nucleotide sequence: TGTGCCATCAGGTCCGACGAGAACTATGGCTACACCTTC. It translates to CAIRSDENYGYTF.

V usage is TRBV6-5 and J usage is TRBJ2-3; D is perhaps TRBD2 (5 bases). The germline V and J ends were trimmed by 7 bases and 6 bases, with 14 bases remaining between them. Germline loops: CDR1 MNHEY, CDR2 SVGAGI. The CDR3 is made up of 13 amino acids. The CDR3 is CASTHITGDTQYF. The CDR3, as DNA: TGTGCCAGCACCCACATAACGGGGGATACGCAGTATTTT.

The rearrangement links TRBV10-2 to TRBJ1-1; the D is unclear. The V and J ends lost 0 bases and 7 bases respectively, with 6 bases between them. Germline V gene lookup returns CDR1 WSHSY and CDR2 SAAADI. The CDR3 totals 12 residues. The DNA for the CDR3 is TGCGCCAGCAGTGAGTCTTTGGGTGAAGCTTTCTTT. It translates to CASSESLGEAFF.

The chain joins TRBV9 to TRBJ2-2; 12 bases are a match to TRBD2. Germline CDR1 and CDR2: SGDLS and YYNGEE. J gave up 4 bases and V 0 bases, and 4 bases lay outside the gene matches. The CDR3 loop spans 17 amino acids. The CDR3 bases are TGTGCCAGCAGCGTAGATCGACTAGCGGGAGCCACCGGGGAGCTGTTTTTT. This gives the protein CASSVDRLAGATGELFF.

The chain uses TRBV5-1 and TRBJ2-7; a weak D match, TRBD2 (5 bases). In germline, CDR1 is SGHRS, CDR2 YFSETQ. Trimming stripped 1 base from V and 5 bases from J, with 16 bases between. The CDR3 extends over 15 amino acids. The CDR3 nucleotides are TGCGCCAGCAGCTTGAATTCCTGGGAGCTGGACGAGCAGTACTTC. It encodes CASSLNSWELDEQYF.

This chain uses TRBV9 with TRBJ1-2; perhaps TRBD1 as D (5 bases). Germline V gene data show CDR1 as SGDLS and CDR2 as YYNGEE. V was pared by 9 bases and J by 7 bases, with 16 bases between. This CDR3 is built from 12 residues. The DNA of the CDR3 is TGTGCCACTATGGGGGATTCGGGTGGCTACACCTTC. The encoded protein is CATMGDSGGYTF. Based on the CDR3 plus reference TRBV9 and TRBJ1-2, the full variable domain is DSGVTQTPKHLITATGQRVTLRCSPRSGDLSVYWYQQSLDQGLQFLIQYYNGEERAKGNILERFSAQQFPDLHSELNLSSLELGDSALYFCATMGDSGGYTFGSGTRLTVV.

The chain links TRBV7-8 to TRBJ2-2; D might be TRBD1 (6 bases). The V gene lost 3 bases and the J gene lost 5 bases, with 16 bases spanning the gap. CDR1 and CDR2 from the germline V gene are SGHVS and FQNEAQ. CDR3 length equals 16 residues. The chain's CDR3 is CASSFLDRTLTGELFF. For the CDR3, the DNA is TGTGCCAGCAGCTTCTTAGACAGGACACTTACCGGGGAGCTGTTTTTT.

J is TRBJ1-1 and V is TRBV7-2; 9 bases map to TRBD1. V was clipped by 2 bases and J by 4 bases; unmatched bases: 5. The CDR3 is 15 residues long. Germline lookup yields CDR1 SGHTA and CDR2 FQGNSA. The chain's CDR3 is CASSLFRTGVTEAFF. The CDR3 nucleotides are TGTGCCAGCAGCTTATTCCGGACAGGGGTCACTGAAGCTTTCTTT.

This chain links TRBV29-1 with TRBJ2-4; the D gene could be TRBD1 or TRBD2 (5 bases each). The germline V gene encodes CDR1 SQVTM and CDR2 ANQGSEA. The CDR3 is 16 amino acids. V gave up 4 bases and J gave up 0 bases, with 16 bases separating them. The CDR3 here is CSVVPPGLLAKNIQYF. In DNA form, the CDR3 reads TGCAGCGTTGTCCCGCCGGGGCTCCTAGCCAAAAACATTCAGTACTTC.

The genes are TRBV30 and TRBJ1-5; TRBD1 is a possible D gene (6 bases). Trimming shortened V by 4 bases and J by 6 bases, and 10 bases separated the two germline ends. Germline assignment: CDR1 GTSNPN and CDR2 SVGIG (reference sequence). The CDR3 covers 12 residues. The CDR3 protein is CAWNLGGQPQHF. DNA of the CDR3: TGTGCCTGGAATTTAGGGGGTCAGCCCCAGCATTTT. Variable domain in full (rest from reference TRBV30 and TRBJ1-5): SQTIHQWPATLVQPVGSPLSLECTVEGTSNPNLYWYRQAAGRGLQLLFYSVGIGQISSEVPQNLSASRPQDRQFILSSKKLLLSDSGFYLCAWNLGGQPQHFGDGTRLSIL.

This chain connects TRBV4-1 to TRBJ2-7; maybe TRBD1 (6 bases). The V end was cut by 0 bases, the J end by 2 bases, with 14 bases between. Germline V gene sequence: CDR1 MGHRA, CDR2 YSYEKL. CDR3 length equals 16 residues. The chain's CDR3 is CASSQDWGLSPYEQYF. The CDR3, as DNA: TGCGCCAGCAGCCAAGATTGGGGGCTTTCGCCCTACGAGCAGTACTTC.

This sequence joins TRBV30 and TRBJ2-3; TRBD2 matches at 12 bases. CDR1 GTSNPN and CDR2 SVGIG come from the germline V gene (reference sequence). The length of the CDR3 is 14 residues. Trimming removed 7 bases from V and 3 bases from J; junction bases left unmatched: 5. The DNA for the CDR3 is TGTGCCTCCCCGACTAGCGGGAGTACAGATACGCAGTATTTT. As protein: CASPTSGSTDTQYF.

This chain links TRBV27 with TRBJ2-3, with D unclear. V was shortened by 5 bases and J by 2 bases, with 8 bases between the two germline ends. From germline, CDR1 is MNHEY and CDR2 SMNVEV (reference sequence). The CDR3 covers 13 residues. The CDR3 DNA reads TGTGCCAGCAGTCAAGGAGCCACAGATACGCAGTATTTT. Translated: CASSQGATDTQYF.

The rearrangement uses TRBV2 and TRBJ2-3; TRBD2 is a possible D gene (6 bases). CDR1 and CDR2 from the germline V gene are SNHLY and FYNNEI. With 4 bases removed from V and 5 bases from J, the gap between germline ends came to 7 bases. The CDR3 runs to 12 residues. CDR3 in amino acids: CASSGGEDTQYF. The CDR3 DNA reads as TGTGCCAGCAGTGGGGGGGAAGATACGCAGTATTTT.

This chain links TRBV27 with TRBJ1-4; D ambiguous. Germline CDR1 is MNHEY and CDR2 is SMNVEV (reference sequence). This CDR3 is 16 amino acids long. The V end was cut by 5 bases, the J end by 1 base, with 14 bases between. The CDR3 here is CASSPLSVVTNEKLFF. For the CDR3, the DNA is TGTGCCAGCAGTCCTCTCTCGGTGGTAACTAATGAAAAACTGTTTTTT.

The rearrangement links TRBV7-9 to TRBJ2-7; D is ambiguous. With 3 bases removed from V and 3 bases from J, the gap between germline ends came to 15 bases. CDR3 length equals 15 residues. The germline V gene encodes CDR1 SEHNR and CDR2 FQNEAQ (reference sequence). CDR3 sequence reads: CASSLTRSPDYEQYF. The CDR3 DNA reads as TGTGCCAGCAGCTTGACAAGATCCCCGGACTACGAGCAGTACTTC.

The chain couples TRBV7-2 to TRBJ1-4, with unresolved D. The CDR3 sequence is 14 residues long. Germline V lookup: CDR1 SGHTA, CDR2 FQGNSA. Trimming shortened V by 4 bases and J by 4 bases, and 10 bases separated the two germline ends. CDR3 nucleotide sequence: TGTGCCAGCAGCTCCCCCCCAAGTAATGAAAAACTGTTTTTT. It translates to CASSSPPSNEKLFF.

The chain carries TRBV4-1 and TRBJ1-1; 7 nucleotides agree with TRBD1. Unmatched junction bases numbered 7, after V lost 6 bases and J lost 3 bases. CDR1 and CDR2 from the germline V gene are MGHRA and YSYEKL. The CDR3 sequence is 14 residues long. CDR3 nucleotides: TGCGCCAGCAGGTCAAGACAGGGTGACACTGAAGCTTTCTTT. Translating gives CASRSRQGDTEAFF.

This rearrangement joins TRBV28 to TRBJ1-1; 9 bases are a match to TRBD1. Trimming cost V 3 bases and J 4 bases; bases outside gene matches: 6. Germline assignment: CDR1 MDHEN and CDR2 SYDVKM. The CDR3 spans 15 residues. CDR3 nucleotide sequence: TGTGCCAGCAGTTTTCGGAGGACAGGGGTCACTGAAGCTTTCTTT. It codes for CASSFRRTGVTEAFF.

The chain uses TRBV10-3 and TRBJ2-7, with 8 nucleotides matching TRBD2. The J segment lost 7 bases and the V segment lost 6 bases, leaving 14 bases of the junction unmatched. This CDR3 is built from 15 residues. The germline V gene has CDR1 ENHRY and CDR2 SYGVKD. CDR3: CAIRDPGLVTGEQYF. The CDR3, as DNA: TGTGCCATCAGAGATCCGGGACTAGTGACGGGGGAGCAGTACTTC.

This clone was seen a single time. The chain employs TRBV28 and TRBJ2-7, with D possibly matching TRBD2 (6 bases). This CDR3 comprises 13 residues. The ends were cut back, 2 bases at V and 4 bases at J, with 9 bases in the middle. Germline values: CDR1 MDHEN, CDR2 SYDVKM. CDR3 nucleotide sequence: TGTGCCAGCAGTTTAGGCGGGAAGTACGAGCAGTACTTC. Protein sequence: CASSLGGKYEQYF.

This clone was recorded only once. The chain links TRBV7-2 to TRBJ2-1; 10 positions match TRBD2. CDR3 length: 15 residues. Germline V gives CDR1 SGHTA, CDR2 FQGNSA. J lost 5 bases, V lost 1 base, and 2 bases had no gene match. CDR3 sequence (DNA): TGTGCCAGCAGCTTAGTAACTAGCGGGAACAATGAGCAGTTCTTC. Translating it yields CASSLVTSGNNEQFF. The full variable domain, its missing parts supplied by reference TRBV7-2 and TRBJ2-1, is GAGVSQSPSNKVTEKGKDVELRCDPISGHTALYWYRQSLGQGLEFLIYFQGNSAPDKSGLPSDRFSAERTGGSVSTLTIQRTQQEDSAVYLCASSLVTSGNNEQFFGPGTRLTVL.

The V call is TRBV9, the J call TRBJ2-3; 7 nucleotides align to TRBD2. This CDR3 is 14 amino acids long. The J segment lost 6 bases and the V segment lost 0 bases, leaving 4 bases of the junction unmatched. CDR1 and CDR2 from the germline V gene are SGDLS and YYNGEE. The CDR3 loop reads CASSVGAGPDTQYF. The CDR3 nucleotides read TGTGCCAGCAGCGTAGGAGCGGGACCTGATACGCAGTATTTT.

The genes are TRBV4-3 and TRBJ2-1; no firm D call. The CDR3 totals 15 residues. Germline V gives CDR1 LGHNA, CDR2 YSLEER. V was trimmed by 0 bases and J by 2 bases, leaving 8 bases between them. This CDR3 reads CASSQDWAPYNEQFF. DNA for the CDR3: TGCGCCAGCAGCCAAGATTGGGCCCCCTACAATGAGCAGTTCTTC.

J is TRBJ1-2 and V is TRBV6-5; unclear D gene. CDR3 size: 16 residues. Trimming removed 0 bases at V and 0 bases at J, with 11 bases between. The germline V gene has CDR1 MNHEY and CDR2 SVGAGI. CDR3 nucleotides: TGTGCCAGCAGTTACTCGGCGGCAATAGCTAACTATGGCTACACCTTC. Its protein is CASSYSAAIANYGYTF.

This chain links TRBV6-1 with TRBJ2-3, with 9 bases aligning to TRBD1. Per the germline V gene, CDR1 is MNHNS and CDR2 is SASEGT. The trim removed 4 bases at V and 2 bases at J, leaving 13 bases unmatched. The CDR3 sequence is 18 residues long. For the CDR3, the DNA is TGTGCCAGCAGTGTGAATCGGGACAGGGCTTATATCACAGATACGCAGTATTTT. Translation gives CASSVNRDRAYITDTQYF.

This chain uses TRBV7-2 with TRBJ1-2; weak D call: TRBD1 (5 bases). V lost 9 bases and J lost 0, with 23 bases in between. Germline CDR1 and CDR2: SGHTA and FQGNSA. There are 17 residues in the CDR3. The CDR3 loop is CARADWDPITTNYGYTF. The CDR3 DNA follows: TGTGCCAGGGCTGACTGGGACCCAATCACTACTAACTATGGCTACACCTTC.

Remarks on this clone: This sample also contains other DNA sequences that code for the same CDR3. The V gene is TRBV29-1, the J gene TRBJ2-7; 7 positions match TRBD1. Germline CDR1 SQVTM, CDR2 ANQGSEA. V lost 5 bases, J lost 0 bases, and 1 base stayed unmatched. This CDR3 has 12 amino acids. CDR3 sequence reads: CSVRTGSYEQYF. The CDR3 nucleotides are TGCAGCGTTAGGACAGGCTCCTACGAGCAGTACTTC.

The rearrangement uses TRBV6-1 and TRBJ1-2, with 8 bases that match TRBD1. The length of the CDR3 is 14 residues. Per the germline V gene, CDR1 is MNHNS and CDR2 is SASEGT. J was trimmed by 4 bases and V by 4 bases; bases with no gene match: 5. The CDR3 spells CASSAGQGTYGYTF. The CDR3 DNA reads as TGTGCCAGCAGTGCAGGACAGGGCACCTATGGCTACACCTTC.

The sample holds one count of this clone. The chain couples TRBV27 to TRBJ1-1; no clear D gene. V lost 7 bases and J 4 bases, leaving 7 bases between the germline ends. The length of the CDR3 is 11 residues. Looked up from germline, CDR1 is MNHEY and CDR2 is SMNVEV (reference sequence). CDR3 amino acids: CASIRGTEAFF. For the CDR3, the DNA is TGTGCCAGCATCCGGGGCACTGAAGCTTTCTTT.

The rearrangement links TRBV4-3 to TRBJ2-7; D may be TRBD2 (5 bases). Germline loops: CDR1 LGHNA, CDR2 YSLEER. With 4 bases removed from V and 2 bases from J, the gap between germline ends came to 15 bases. The CDR3 totals 15 residues. The CDR3, as DNA: TGCGCCAGCAGCCCTACGAGGGATAGGGCCTACGAGCAGTACTTC. It translates to CASSPTRDRAYEQYF.

V gene TRBV4-1 combines with J gene TRBJ1-1; no clear D. Germline V CDR1 and CDR2: MGHRA, YSYEKL. The CDR3 is 14 residues long. Trimming removed 1 base at V and 4 bases at J, with 10 bases between. The CDR3 protein is CASSQVPFGTEAFF. Here the CDR3 DNA reads TGCGCCAGCAGCCAAGTCCCATTCGGCACTGAAGCTTTCTTT.